These 5 T cell receptor beta chains came from one sample sequenced in a study of blood T cell repertoires in COVID-19. Sequenced by immunoSEQ multiplex PCR; TCRdb stores in-frame clones only, minus some. Among 90,000 to 120,000 clones listed, 65% to 90% were seen once. Material for sequencing was peripheral blood. The source of these receptors is a man aged 60 to 75 with acute or convalescent COVID-19.

In this sample, this clone turned up once. An end of the junction differs from the germline gene, which may be a read error. This chain joins TRBV6-6 and TRBJ1-2, with TRBD1 as a possible D gene (6 bases). CDR1 and CDR2 from the germline V gene are MNHNY and SVGAGI (reference sequence). This CDR3 is 13 amino acids long. The CDR3 DNA follows: TGTGCCAGCAGTTTAGACAGGAACCAACACGAGGGATTC. It encodes CASSLDRNQHEGF.

Worth noting for this clone: Other DNA sequences in the sample encode the same CDR3. CDR3 sequence (DNA): TGTGCCAGCAGCCAGGCCGGGAATAGCAATCAGCCCCAGCATTTT. Translation gives CASSQAGNSNQPQHF. The V call is TRBV3-1 (or the pseudogene TRBV3-2), the J call TRBJ1-5, with no clear D. The CDR3 runs 15 residues. CDR1 and CDR2 from the germline V gene are LGHDT and YNNKEL (reference sequence). V was pared by 3 bases and J by 0 bases, with 9 bases between.

The chain couples TRBV19 to TRBJ2-1; no firm D call. The V and J ends lost 7 bases and 8 bases respectively, with 18 bases between them. Germline values: CDR1 LNHDA, CDR2 SQIVND (reference sequence). The CDR3 length is 14 residues. The CDR3 nucleotides are TGTGCCAGTAATAGAGAGTATAGCTTGGATGAGCAGTTCTTC. Translating it yields CASNREYSLDEQFF.

This clone appeared once. The chain employs TRBV6-1 and TRBJ2-3; D remains unclear. The germline CDR1 and CDR2 sequences are MNHNS and SASEGT. V was shortened by 3 bases and J by 5 bases, with 6 bases between the two germline ends. The CDR3 consists of 12 residues. CDR3 bases: TGTGCCAGCAGTGACAGGATAGATACGCAGTATTTT. This encodes CASSDRIDTQYF.

Concerning this clone: Other DNA sequences of this sample code for an identical CDR3. This rearrangement joins TRBV3-1 (or the pseudogene TRBV3-2) to TRBJ1-1; TRBD1 matches at 7 bases. The CDR3 loop spans 14 amino acids. Unmatched junction bases numbered 6, after V lost 3 bases and J lost 5 bases. Germline CDR1 reads LGHDT; CDR2 reads YNNKEL (reference sequence). The CDR3 is CASSQNRGGTEAFF. The CDR3 nucleotides read TGTGCCAGCAGCCAGAACAGGGGTGGAACTGAAGCTTTCTTT.